This entry features one TCR beta chain sequence. Researchers ran immunoSEQ v3.0 at survey level. The method was immunoSEQ multiplex PCR; TCRdb's version includes in-frame clones alone and lacks a portion of them. This table holds tens of thousands of clones, approximately 84% found once. Germline CDR1 is KGHSH and CDR2 is LQKENI. The CDR3 is 13 residues long. V lost 8 bases to trimming and J lost 3 bases, with 10 bases between them. The data were taken from a study of long-term antiretroviral therapy in people with HIV. This rearrangement joins TRBV18 to TRBJ1-4; D perhaps matches TRBD1 (5 bases). This specimen consisted of unsorted PBMCs, obtained 5.9 years after starting antiretroviral therapy. This TCR was sampled from a man under 40 with HIV. This CDR3 is CASTTGANEKLFF. The CDR3 DNA reads as TGTGCCAGCACGACGGGGGCTAATGAAAAACTGTTTTTT.